Shown below are 13 T cell receptor beta chains from a single sample sequenced in a study of T cell repertoires in cytomegalovirus infection. TCRdb re-called the reads through MiXCR, storing one row per CDR3 protein. The data show 700,000 to 850,000 distinct CDR3 sequences, about 30% seen once. Antigens of these TCRs are unknown. This sample comprised cultured CD8+ T cells from PBMCs, obtained from culture after CMV antigen stimulation. These receptors came from a human donor in good health (CMV status not recorded). Some clones in this sample may be carry-over from other donors' samples.

The J gene is TRBJ2-7, the V gene TRBV14, with unresolved D. V was cut by 2 bases and J by 0 bases, with 11 bases left in between. This CDR3 is built from 15 residues. CDR1 is SGHDN and CDR2 is FVKESK in the germline V gene. The CDR3 protein is CASSQTVGLSYEQYF. The CDR3 nucleotides read TGTGCCAGCAGCCAAACAGTAGGCCTCTCCTACGAGCAGTACTTC.

Here the CDR3 DNA reads TGTGCCAGCAGCTTGTCTGGGGACTATACTTGGCAGTACTTC. This encodes CASSLSGDYTWQYF. This chain joins TRBV5-6 and TRBJ2-7; 7 bases agree with TRBD2. The CDR3 is 14 residues long. Germline values: CDR1 SGHDT, CDR2 YYEEEE. V lost 1 base and J lost 9; bases outside the gene matches: 10.

This clonotype was seen only a few times. This chain joins TRBV4-1 and TRBJ2-7; TRBD1 aligns across 11 bases. The junction had 7 bases not matched to a gene; V was cut back by 1 base and J by 5 bases. The CDR3 contains 16 residues. From germline, CDR1 is MGHRA and CDR2 YSYEKL. Here the CDR3 DNA reads TGCGCCAGCAGCCAAGGGGACAGGGGGTTTTCGGACGAGCAGTACTTC. It codes for CASSQGDRGFSDEQYF.

V gene TRBV27 combines with J gene TRBJ1-1; possible D gene TRBD1, 5 bases. Germline V gives CDR1 MNHEY, CDR2 SMNVEV (reference sequence). Trimming cost V 1 base and J 3 bases, with 9 bases left between them. The CDR3 totals 14 residues. The CDR3 sequence is CASSLWGTHTEAFF. CDR3 nucleotides: TGTGCCAGCAGTTTATGGGGGACCCACACTGAAGCTTTCTTT.

V gene TRBV7-8 combines with J gene TRBJ2-2; D perhaps matches TRBD1 (8 bases). This CDR3 is 15 amino acids long. V gave up 5 bases and J gave up 5 bases, with 15 bases separating them. Germline V CDR1 and CDR2: SGHVS, FQNEAQ. The CDR3 reads CASSATGGGTGELFF. For the CDR3, the DNA is TGTGCCAGCAGCGCTACAGGGGGGGGGACCGGGGAGCTGTTTTTT.

The chain links TRBV7-9 to TRBJ1-1, with 9 bases matching TRBD1. J gave up 5 bases and V 5 bases, and 9 bases lay outside the gene matches. This CDR3 is 15 amino acids long. Germline values: CDR1 SEHNR, CDR2 FQNEAQ (reference sequence). CDR3 DNA sequence: TGTGCCAGCAGCGGCCGGGACAGGGTAGGGACTGAAGCTTTCTTT. It specifies CASSGRDRVGTEAFF.

This chain connects TRBV12-3 or TRBV12-4 to TRBJ2-6; D call uncertain. Trimming removed 3 bases from V and 3 bases from J, with 0 bases in between. The length of the CDR3 is 12 residues. Written as DNA, the CDR3 is TGTGCCAGCAGTTTTGGGGCCAACGTCCTGACTTTC. This gives the protein CASSFGANVLTF.

The rearrangement uses TRBV11-3 and TRBJ2-1; possibly TRBD1 for D (6 bases). Germline CDR1 SGHNT, CDR2 YENEEA. The CDR3 is 16 amino acids. The V gene lost 7 bases and the J gene lost 0 bases, with 16 bases spanning the gap. CDR3 protein: CASTHRDTSSYNEQFF. The CDR3 region has the DNA TGTGCCAGCACCCACCGGGACACAAGCTCCTACAATGAGCAGTTCTTC.

This clonotype was counted between two and nine times. The chain is built from TRBV7-2 and TRBJ1-3; 7 positions match TRBD1. The germline V gene encodes CDR1 SGHTA and CDR2 FQGNSA. The CDR3 consists of 16 residues. Trimming took 1 base from V and 0 from J; bases not matched to a gene: 3. In DNA form, the CDR3 reads TGTGCCAGCAGCTTAGGGACAGGAGCCTCTGGAAACACCATATATTTT. Its protein product is CASSLGTGASGNTIYF.

V gene TRBV24-1 combines with J gene TRBJ2-3; D is undetermined. This CDR3 contains 14 residues. From germline, CDR1 is KGHDR and CDR2 SFDVKD. V lost 0 bases, J lost 8 bases, and 11 bases lay in between. CDR3 sequence: CATSDLHDSTTQYF. The DNA for the CDR3 is TGTGCCACCAGTGATTTGCATGACTCCACTACGCAGTATTTT.

The chain is built from TRBV5-5 and TRBJ2-3, with a possible D match to TRBD2 (5 bases). This CDR3 is built from 14 residues. Trimming cost V 2 bases and J 4 bases, with 11 bases left between them. Germline V gene sequence: CDR1 SGHKS, CDR2 YYEKEE (reference sequence). CDR3 sequence reads: CASSFSEGPDTQYF. CDR3 in DNA: TGTGCCAGCAGCTTTAGCGAAGGCCCAGATACGCAGTATTTT.

The chain joins TRBV6-6 to TRBJ1-2; the match to TRBD1 covers 10 bases. The CDR3 consists of 15 residues. Germline V gives CDR1 MNHNY, CDR2 SVGAGI (reference sequence). The ends lost 5 bases at V and 8 bases at J; junction bases unmatched: 11. For the CDR3, the DNA is TGTGCCAGCAGTACCCGGGACAGGGGAGTAGAGGGCTACACCTTC. Encoded protein: CASSTRDRGVEGYTF.

The chain couples TRBV7-9 to TRBJ1-5, with D unresolved. The germline CDR1 and CDR2 sequences are SEHNR and FQNEAQ (reference sequence). This CDR3 spans 15 amino acids. Trimming pared 2 bases from V and 7 bases from J, leaving 15 bases between. The CDR3 spells CASSLSGSPGQPQHF. DNA for the CDR3: TGTGCCAGCAGCTTATCGGGGTCCCCAGGCCAGCCCCAGCATTTT.